The clone carrying this T cell receptor (beta chain) occurred many times. The data derive from a study of T-cell reconstitution after alpha-beta-depleted transplantation in children. Library preparation (for TCRbeta) was performed with unique molecular identifiers. TCRdb fed the PCR reads into MiXCR, producing one record per CDR3 protein. This table holds over 150,000 distinct CDR3 sequences, approximately 6.8% found once. The V gene end was trimmed by 2 bases and the J gene end by 3 bases; junction bases not matched to a gene: 17. The CDR3 is 20 residues long. Germline V lookup: CDR1 LGHDT, CDR2 YNNKEL (reference sequence).

The receptor's source is a human donor who donated a stem cell graft to a child with Wiskott-Aldrich syndrome. This sequence joins TRBV3-1 and TRBJ2-3; 10 positions agree with TRBD2. The starting material was PBMCs from the stem cell graft donor, obtained from the stem cell graft. CDR3 sequence (DNA): TGTGCCAGCAGCCAATTCTCCCCCTTTAGAGCTAGCGGGAGAACAGATACGCAGTATTTT. Its translation: CASSQFSPFRASGRTDTQYF.